The 30 T cell receptor beta chains listed next were all sequenced from one sample in a study of blood T cell repertoires in COVID-19. The repertoire was sequenced with immunoSEQ multiplex PCR; TCRdb's copy has only in-frame clones and lacks some. The sample yields approximately 130,000 clones, approximately 77% seen once. The sequenced material came from peripheral blood. The receptors come from an elderly man with acute or convalescent COVID-19.

The CDR3 is CRPGGYYGYTF. CDR3 DNA sequence: TGCAGACCGGGGGGATACTATGGCTACACCTTC. This chain joins TRBV20-1 and TRBJ1-2, with a tentative D call TRBD1 (5 bases). Germline V gene sequence: CDR1 DFQATT, CDR2 SNEGSKA (reference sequence). The CDR3 is 11 residues long.

V gene TRBV2 combines with J gene TRBJ2-2, with D possibly TRBD1 on 6 matching bases. Trimming took off 6 bases at V and 0 bases at J, with 11 bases between the two ends. CDR1 is SNHLY and CDR2 is FYNNEI in the germline V gene. CDR3 size: 15 residues. The CDR3 sequence: CASRPRTANTGELFF. The CDR3 coding sequence is TGTGCCAGCAGGCCGAGGACAGCGAACACCGGGGAGCTGTTTTTT. Combining the CDR3 with reference TRBV2 and TRBJ2-2 gives the whole variable domain EPEVTQTPSHQVTQMGQEVILRCVPISNHLYFYWYRQILGQKVEFLVSFYNNEISEKSEIFDDQFSVERPDGSNFTLKIRSTKLEDSAMYFCASRPRTANTGELFFGEGSRLTVL.

Ten or more counts support this clone. This chain connects TRBV7-3 to TRBJ2-5; TRBD2 might be the D (7 bases). The CDR3 extends over 14 amino acids. CDR1 SGHTA and CDR2 FQGTGA come from the germline V gene. The germline V and J ends were trimmed by 5 bases and 7 bases, with 17 bases remaining between them. CDR3 in amino acids: CASSPEGGTGTQYF. For the CDR3, the DNA is TGTGCCAGCAGCCCTGAGGGGGGGACCGGGACCCAGTACTTC.

V gene TRBV11-3 combines with J gene TRBJ1-1; D unresolved. This CDR3 is 13 amino acids long. V was clipped by 1 base and J by 4 bases, with 7 bases between them. Germline V gene lookup returns CDR1 SGHNT and CDR2 YENEEA. CDR3 DNA: TGTGCCAGCAGCTTAGTTTTCGGCACTGAAGCTTTCTTT. Amino acids: CASSLVFGTEAFF.

The chain carries TRBV18 and TRBJ1-3; D is possibly TRBD1 (6 bases). Germline lookup yields CDR1 KGHSH and CDR2 LQKENI. Trimming pared 2 bases from V and 4 bases from J, leaving 12 bases between. This CDR3 is 15 amino acids long. CDR3 in amino acids: CASSPSAGAGNTIYF. In nucleotides, the CDR3 is TGTGCCAGCTCACCATCGGCAGGGGCCGGAAACACCATATATTTT. Using reference TRBV18 and TRBJ1-3 for the parts outside the CDR3, the full variable domain is NAGVMQNPRHLVRRRGQEARLRCSPMKGHSHVYWYRQLPEEGLKFMVYLQKENIIDESGMPKERFSAEFPKEGPSILRIQQVVRGDSAAYFCASSPSAGAGNTIYFGEGSWLTVV.

V is TRBV5-4 and J is TRBJ2-7; perhaps TRBD1 as D (6 bases). V lost 4 bases and J lost 1, with 9 bases in between. Germline CDR1 is SGHNT and CDR2 is YYREEE (reference sequence). This CDR3 is 13 amino acids long. The CDR3 DNA reads as TGTGCCAGCAGCCGGGACACATCCTACGAGCAGTACTTC. Translation gives CASSRDTSYEQYF.

The chain couples TRBV25-1 to TRBJ2-1, with D unresolved. CDR3 length: 13 amino acids. V lost 0 bases and J lost 10, with 10 bases in between. CDR1 is MGHDK, CDR2 SYGVNS, per germline. The CDR3 is CASSEYRGKEQFF. The CDR3 DNA is TGTGCCAGCAGTGAATATCGAGGAAAAGAGCAGTTCTTC. The variable domain in full, completed from reference TRBV25-1 and TRBJ2-1, reads EADIYQTPRYLVIGTGKKITLECSQTMGHDKMYWYQQDPGMELHLIHYSYGVNSTEKGDLSSESTVSRIRTEHFPLTLESARPSHTSQYLCASSEYRGKEQFFGPGTRLTVL.

The gene calls are TRBV18 and TRBJ1-2, with 11 bases fitting TRBD1. Germline V CDR1 and CDR2: KGHSH, LQKENI. This CDR3 has 17 residues. The V gene end was trimmed by 5 bases and the J gene end by 0 bases; junction bases not matched to a gene: 8. The CDR3 region has the DNA TGTGCCAGCTCATCGGGACAGGGGGGAGCGGCTAACTATGGCTACACCTTC. Protein sequence: CASSSGQGGAANYGYTF.

The chain couples TRBV7-7 to TRBJ1-5; 7 bases fit TRBD1. V shed 5 bases, J shed 2 bases, and the junction held 9 bases outside the gene matches. CDR1 is SSHAT, CDR2 FNYEAQ, per germline (reference sequence). There are 16 residues in the CDR3. The CDR3 here is CASSDPGRGRNQPQHF. As DNA, the CDR3 is TGTGCCAGCAGCGACCCGGGTAGGGGGCGCAATCAGCCCCAGCATTTT.

This chain links TRBV18 with TRBJ2-3; D not resolved. The V gene lost 2 bases and the J gene lost 3 bases, with 3 bases spanning the gap. The V gene's germline CDR1 is KGHSH and CDR2 LQKENI. The CDR3 is made up of 12 amino acids. The CDR3 region has the DNA TGTGCCAGCTCACCAATAACAGATACGCAGTATTTT. Its translation: CASSPITDTQYF.

The chain is built from TRBV5-4 and TRBJ2-2; no reliable D call. This CDR3 spans 14 amino acids. CDR1 is SGHNT and CDR2 is YYREEE in the germline V gene (reference sequence). V was clipped by 3 bases and J by 2 bases, with 8 bases between them. The chain's CDR3 is CASSSGPNTGELFF. As DNA, the CDR3 is TGTGCCAGCAGCTCGGGTCCCAACACCGGGGAGCTGTTTTTT.

The V gene is TRBV5-3, the J gene TRBJ2-1; D ambiguous. TRBV5-3 is annotated as an ORF whose role is uncertain. Trimming pared 4 bases from V and 7 bases from J, leaving 3 bases between. The CDR3 extends over 10 amino acids. CDR3 coding DNA: TGTGCCAGAAGCCCTAATGAGCAGTTCTTC. Encoded protein: CARSPNEQFF.

V and J are TRBV6-5 and TRBJ1-2; 7 bases line up with TRBD1. V dropped 0 bases and J dropped 4; count of bases not matched to a gene: 2. The CDR3 consists of 14 residues. The V gene's germline CDR1 is MNHEY and CDR2 SVGAGI. DNA for the CDR3: TGTGCCAGCAGTTACTCCGGGACAGCCTATGGCTACACCTTC. Its protein is CASSYSGTAYGYTF.

The chain couples TRBV28 to TRBJ2-7; 7 nucleotides match TRBD2. The CDR3 is 18 amino acids. Losses at the gene ends were 1 base for V and 3 bases for J; bases not matched to a gene: 15. The germline CDR1 and CDR2 sequences are MDHEN and SYDVKM. CDR3 nucleotides: TGTGCCAGCAGTTTATCGGGACCCGGGAGGCTAGCGATCTACGAGCAGTACTTC. Protein product: CASSLSGPGRLAIYEQYF. The variable domain in full, with the rest retrieved from reference TRBV28 and TRBJ2-7, is DVKVTQSSRYLVKRTGEKVFLECVQDMDHENMFWYRQDPGLGLRLIYFSYDVKMKEKGDIPEGYSVSREKKERFSLILESASTNQTSMYLCASSLSGPGRLAIYEQYFGPGTRLTVT.

The genes are TRBV19 and TRBJ1-5; 7 positions match TRBD1. The CDR3 length is 13 residues. From germline, CDR1 is LNHDA and CDR2 SQIVND (reference sequence). Trimming cost V 6 bases and J 3 bases; bases outside gene matches: 2. The CDR3, as DNA: TGTGCCAGTAGACAGGGGTTCAATCAGCCCCAGCATTTT. It translates to CASRQGFNQPQHF. Full variable domain (missing parts from reference TRBV19 and TRBJ1-5): DGGITQSPKYLFRKEGQNVTLSCEQNLNHDAMYWYRQDPGQGLRLIYYSQIVNDFQKGDIAEGYSVSREKKESFPLTVTSAQKNPTAFYLCASRQGFNQPQHFGDGTRLSIL.

This chain joins TRBV4-2 and TRBJ2-3; tentatively, D is TRBD2 (6 bases). Germline V gene data show CDR1 as LGHNA and CDR2 as YNFKEQ. The germline V and J ends were trimmed by 1 base and 2 bases, with 7 bases remaining between them. This CDR3 spans 14 amino acids. Here the CDR3 reads CASSQGTTTDTQYF. The CDR3 DNA sequence: TGTGCCAGCAGCCAAGGGACTACCACAGATACGCAGTATTTT.

The chain recombines TRBV30 with TRBJ2-1, with 10 bases lining up with TRBD1. Germline-derived CDR1 and CDR2 are GTSNPN and SVGIG (reference sequence). CDR3 size: 15 residues. V gave up 7 bases and J gave up 0 bases; unmatched junction bases: 6. CDR3 residues: CASTGGKSSYNEQFF. The DNA for the CDR3 is TGTGCCTCGACAGGGGGCAAAAGCTCCTACAATGAGCAGTTCTTC.

The chain is built from TRBV11-2 and TRBJ2-3; 9 positions match TRBD1. The germline gives CDR1 SGHAT, CDR2 FQNNGV. This CDR3 has 17 amino acids. V was pared by 1 base and J by 1 base, with 6 bases of the junction left unmatched. The CDR3 here is CASSLVPQGAGTDTQYF. DNA of the CDR3: TGTGCCAGCAGCTTAGTACCACAGGGGGCGGGCACAGATACGCAGTATTTT.

The CDR3 DNA reads as TGTGCCAGCAGTTCTCGACAGGGAAAAAACGAAAACTACGAGCAGTACTTC. Translation: CASSSRQGKNENYEQYF. V and J are TRBV27 and TRBJ2-7; 7 bases fit TRBD1. CDR1 and CDR2 (germline): MNHEY, SMNVEV (reference sequence). Trimming at V came to 4 bases and at J to 3 bases, leaving 15 bases not matched to a gene. The CDR3 is 17 residues long.

This chain connects TRBV6-5 to TRBJ1-2, with D perhaps TRBD1 (5 bases). CDR1 and CDR2 (germline): MNHEY, SVGAGI. The V end was cut by 5 bases, the J end by 7 bases, with 11 bases between. The CDR3 spans 12 residues. The CDR3 sequence: CASSPQGIGYTF. The CDR3 nucleotides read TGTGCCAGCAGTCCTCAGGGTATTGGCTACACCTTC.

V usage is TRBV3-1 (or the pseudogene TRBV3-2) and J usage is TRBJ2-2; 12 nucleotides agree with TRBD2. V was pared by 4 bases and J by 4 bases, with 7 bases of the junction left unmatched. The CDR3 is made up of 17 amino acids. Germline V lookup: CDR1 LGHDT, CDR2 YNNKEL (reference sequence). The CDR3 DNA reads TGTGCCAGCAGCCGACTAGCGGGGGTGACGAGCACCGGGGAGCTGTTTTTT. It translates to CASSRLAGVTSTGELFF.

The sample holds a few counts of this clone. The chain carries TRBV18 and TRBJ2-3, with 7 positions matching TRBD1. This CDR3 has 15 residues. The V and J ends lost 4 bases and 4 bases, in that order; junction bases with no gene match: 8. CDR1 is KGHSH and CDR2 is LQKENI in the germline V gene. CDR3 DNA: TGTGCCAGCTCACTTCGGGACAGAGGATCAGATACGCAGTATTTT. This encodes CASSLRDRGSDTQYF. The variable domain in full, completed from reference TRBV18 and TRBJ2-3, reads NAGVMQNPRHLVRRRGQEARLRCSPMKGHSHVYWYRQLPEEGLKFMVYLQKENIIDESGMPKERFSAEFPKEGPSILRIQQVVRGDSAAYFCASSLRDRGSDTQYFGPGTRLTVL.

The chain is built from TRBV5-8 and TRBJ2-1, with 8 bases lining up with TRBD2. The CDR3 runs to 19 residues. V was clipped by 4 bases and J by 0 bases; unmatched bases: 15. CDR1 and CDR2 (germline): SGHTS, YDEGEE. The DNA of the CDR3 is TGTGCCAGCAGCCTGGAATGGATTAGCGGGGCCCTCTCCTACAATGAGCAGTTCTTC. Residues: CASSLEWISGALSYNEQFF.

Points on this clone: This may come from a read error, since a much larger clone is one base off. The sample holds other DNA sequences that translate to the same CDR3. The chain has TRBV30 and TRBJ1-2; the match to TRBD1 covers 7 bases. The CDR3 has 14 residues. J gave up 6 bases and V 4 bases, and 11 bases lay outside the gene matches. In germline, CDR1 is GTSNPN, CDR2 SVGIG (reference sequence). The CDR3 loop reads CAWIRGTVQNGYTF. The CDR3 DNA sequence: TGTGCCTGGATTCGCGGGACAGTACAGAATGGCTACACCTTC.

This clone was observed a single time. The CDR3 sequence is CASSLYQAPGPQHF. In nucleotides, the CDR3 is TGTGCCAGCAGCTTGTACCAGGCCCCCGGGCCCCAGCATTTT. The chain carries TRBV5-4 and TRBJ1-5; D ambiguous. CDR3 length equals 14 residues. Germline assignment: CDR1 SGHNT and CDR2 YYREEE (reference sequence). V lost 1 base to trimming and J lost 9 bases, with 14 bases between them.

This sequence joins TRBV11-2 and TRBJ2-7; TRBD2 matches 7 bases. V trimming: 0 bases; J trimming: 6 bases; junction bases outside the gene matches: 5. In germline, CDR1 is SGHAT, CDR2 FQNNGV. The CDR3 loop spans 14 amino acids. For the CDR3, the DNA is TGTGCCAGCAGCTTAGAGCCTAGCGGCCTCGAGCAGTACTTC. Its translation is CASSLEPSGLEQYF.

This chain joins TRBV7-3 and TRBJ1-2; 8 bases match TRBD1. CDR1 is SGHTA, CDR2 FQGTGA, per germline. V lost 5 bases to trimming and J lost 8 bases; unmatched junction nucleotides: 10. The CDR3 has 14 residues. This chain's CDR3 is CASSPDSGGWGYTF. The CDR3 DNA reads TGTGCCAGCAGCCCCGATTCAGGGGGCTGGGGCTACACCTTC.

At least ten counts were recorded for this clone. The rearrangement uses TRBV19 and TRBJ2-3; D is uncertain. V lost 7 bases to trimming and J lost 4 bases, with 12 bases between them. The CDR3 is 13 residues long. Germline-derived CDR1 and CDR2 are LNHDA and SQIVND (reference sequence). The CDR3 reads CASTRPESDTQYF. DNA of the CDR3: TGTGCCAGTACTCGACCGGAGTCAGATACGCAGTATTTT.

The DNA for the CDR3 is TGCGCCAGCAGCCAAGATGAGGCCAGTTTAACTAATGAAAAACTGTTTTTT. This gives the protein CASSQDEASLTNEKLFF. J is TRBJ1-4 and V is TRBV4-1, with D unclear. V lost 0 bases and J lost 1, with 12 bases in between. The germline V gene encodes CDR1 MGHRA and CDR2 YSYEKL. The CDR3 consists of 17 residues.

The chain combines TRBV11-2 with TRBJ2-5; 15 bases are shared with TRBD2. CDR3 size: 16 residues. In germline, CDR1 is SGHAT, CDR2 FQNNGV. Unmatched junction bases numbered 4, after V lost 4 bases and J lost 4 bases. The CDR3 spells CASSSRTSGGGETQYF. The CDR3 bases are TGTGCCAGCAGCTCGAGGACTAGCGGGGGGGGAGAGACCCAGTACTTC.